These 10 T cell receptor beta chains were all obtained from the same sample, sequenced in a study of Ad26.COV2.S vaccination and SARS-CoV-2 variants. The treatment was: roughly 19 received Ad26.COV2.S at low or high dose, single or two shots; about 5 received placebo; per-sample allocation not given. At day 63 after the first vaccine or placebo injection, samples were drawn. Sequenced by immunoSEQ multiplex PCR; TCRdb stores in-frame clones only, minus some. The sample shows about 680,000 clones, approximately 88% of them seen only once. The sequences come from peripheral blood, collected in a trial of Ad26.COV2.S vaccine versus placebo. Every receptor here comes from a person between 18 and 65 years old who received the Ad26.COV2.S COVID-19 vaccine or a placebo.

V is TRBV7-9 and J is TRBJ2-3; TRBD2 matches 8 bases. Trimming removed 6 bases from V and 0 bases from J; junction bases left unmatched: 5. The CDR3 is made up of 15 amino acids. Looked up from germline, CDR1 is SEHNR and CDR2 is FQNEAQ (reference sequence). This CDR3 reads CASSPGLASTDTQYF. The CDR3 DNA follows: TGTGCCAGCAGTCCCGGACTAGCTAGCACAGATACGCAGTATTTT.

The CDR3 coding sequence is TGTGCCAGCAGCCCCTGGACGGGGTACTATGGCTACACCTTC. Its protein product is CASSPWTGYYGYTF. The rearrangement links TRBV14 to TRBJ1-2; D is unresolved. V was cut by 4 bases and J by 3 bases, with 12 bases left in between. Germline loops: CDR1 SGHDN, CDR2 FVKESK. The CDR3 has 14 residues.

CDR3 coding DNA: TGTGCCAGCAGTTCCCCGGGACAGGGTGCCTACGAGCAGTACTTC. Residues: CASSSPGQGAYEQYF. The chain links TRBV27 to TRBJ2-7; 9 bases align to TRBD1. This CDR3 region has 15 residues. Germline CDR1 MNHEY, CDR2 SMNVEV (reference sequence). V lost 4 bases, J lost 2 bases, and 6 bases stayed unmatched.

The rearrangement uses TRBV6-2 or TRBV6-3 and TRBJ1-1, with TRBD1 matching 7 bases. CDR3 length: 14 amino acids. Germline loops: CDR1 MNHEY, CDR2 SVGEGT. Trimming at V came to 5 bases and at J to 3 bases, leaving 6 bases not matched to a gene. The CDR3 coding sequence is TGTGCCAGCAGTCAGACAGGGATGGACACTGAAGCTTTCTTT. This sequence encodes CASSQTGMDTEAFF.

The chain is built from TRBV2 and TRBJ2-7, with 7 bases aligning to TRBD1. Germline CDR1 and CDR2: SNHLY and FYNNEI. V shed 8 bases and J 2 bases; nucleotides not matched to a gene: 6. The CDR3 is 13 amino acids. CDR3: CASGSDRAYEQYF. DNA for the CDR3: TGTGCCAGCGGATCTGACAGGGCCTACGAGCAGTACTTC.

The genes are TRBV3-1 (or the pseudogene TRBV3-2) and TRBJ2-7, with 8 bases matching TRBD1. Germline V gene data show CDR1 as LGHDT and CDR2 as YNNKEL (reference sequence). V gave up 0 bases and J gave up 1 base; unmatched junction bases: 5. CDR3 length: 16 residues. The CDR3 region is CASSQERRQGSYEQYF. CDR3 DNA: TGTGCCAGCAGCCAAGAAAGGCGACAGGGGTCCTACGAGCAGTACTTC.

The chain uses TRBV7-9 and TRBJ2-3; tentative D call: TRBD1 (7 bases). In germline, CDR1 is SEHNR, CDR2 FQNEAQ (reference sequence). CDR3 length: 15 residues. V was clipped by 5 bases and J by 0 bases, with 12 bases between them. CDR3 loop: CASSPAGGSTDTQYF. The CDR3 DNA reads TGTGCCAGCAGCCCCGCAGGGGGGAGCACAGATACGCAGTATTTT.

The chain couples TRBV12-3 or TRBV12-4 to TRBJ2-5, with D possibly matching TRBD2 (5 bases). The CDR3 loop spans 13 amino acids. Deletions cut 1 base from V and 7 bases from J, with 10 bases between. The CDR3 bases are TGTGCCAGCAGTTTAGTCCTAGAGGGGACCCAGTACTTC. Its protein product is CASSLVLEGTQYF.

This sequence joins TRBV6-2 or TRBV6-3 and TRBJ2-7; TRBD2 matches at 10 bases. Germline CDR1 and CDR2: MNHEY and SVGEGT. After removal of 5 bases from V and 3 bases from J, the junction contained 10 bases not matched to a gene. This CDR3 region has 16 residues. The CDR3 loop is CASSPWSGRANYEQYF. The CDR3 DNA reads TGTGCCAGCAGTCCCTGGAGCGGGAGGGCCAACTACGAGCAGTACTTC.

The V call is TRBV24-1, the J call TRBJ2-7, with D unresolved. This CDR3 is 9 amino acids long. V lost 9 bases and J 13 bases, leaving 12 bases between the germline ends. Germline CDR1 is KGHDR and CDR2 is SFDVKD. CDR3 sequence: CATAPGRYF. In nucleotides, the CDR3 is TGTGCCACCGCTCCCGGACGCTACTTC.